This TCR beta chain was profiled in a study of PD-L1 blockade in urothelial cancer. Study summary: Median T cell yield from blood was around 140,000.

Each PCR had synthetic TCR analog templates added to it as a spike-in. Libraries were prepared by immunoSEQ multiplex PCR; TCRdb keeps only in-frame clonotypes and omits some of them. The table lists 30,000 to 40,000 clones, over 75% of them singletons. Trimming took 6 bases from V and 8 from J, leaving 23 bases between them. The CDR3 contains 15 residues. Germline CDR1 is SQVTM and CDR2 is ANQGSEA. Time point described: pretreatment peripheral blood. The TCR was taken from a man aged 55 to 70 with urothelial cancer. Sample: PBMCs, taken around atezolizumab (anti-PD-L1) treatment. The chain couples TRBV29-1 to TRBJ2-1; tentative D call: TRBD2 (7 bases). The CDR3 protein is CSVPRGGVYVDEQFF. In nucleotides, the CDR3 is TGCAGCGTCCCGAGGGGGGGTGTCTATGTCGATGAGCAGTTCTTC.